This paragraph covers one TCR beta chain sequence. Its antigen is not known. This record belongs to a study of beta chain features in type 1 diabetes. Study-wide results and limits: A definitive answer on HLA type influencing TCRB rearrangement was not reached here. Across all four CD4+ subsets, people with type 1 diabetes showed modestly shorter TCRB CDR3s. Compared to healthy donors, patients appeared to have naive, central memory and Treg TCRB repertoires that were more alike.

The isolated RNA, all of it, was reverse transcribed, so expressed TCRB transcripts were what got sequenced. TCRdb's copy holds only in-frame clones and misses some; the assay was immunoSEQ multiplex PCR. The table shows around 310,000 clones, with less than 15% occurring only once. Germline lookup yields CDR1 SQVTM and CDR2 ANQGSEA. V lost 6 bases to trimming and J lost 3 bases; unmatched junction nucleotides: 8. CDR3 length: 15 residues. All sorted populations exceeded 95% purity. The specimen was naive CD4+ T cells from blood. This chain uses TRBV29-1 with TRBJ2-2, with 9 bases fitting TRBD1. This TCR was sampled from a woman between 18 and 29 years old with type 1 diabetes. CDR3 amino acids: CSVGPGTGYTGELFF. The CDR3 coding sequence is TGCAGCGTCGGTCCCGGGACAGGGTACACCGGGGAGCTGTTTTTT.